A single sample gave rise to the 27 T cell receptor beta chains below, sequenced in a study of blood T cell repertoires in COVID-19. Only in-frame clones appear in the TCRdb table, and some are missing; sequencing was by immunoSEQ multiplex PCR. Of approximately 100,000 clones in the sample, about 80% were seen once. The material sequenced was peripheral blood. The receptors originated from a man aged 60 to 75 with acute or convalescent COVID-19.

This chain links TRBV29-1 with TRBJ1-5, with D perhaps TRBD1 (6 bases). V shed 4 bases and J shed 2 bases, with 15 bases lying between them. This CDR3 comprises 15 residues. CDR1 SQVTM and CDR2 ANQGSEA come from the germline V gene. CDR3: CSVGLGGAGNQPQHF. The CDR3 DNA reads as TGCAGCGTTGGCCTAGGGGGGGCCGGCAATCAGCCCCAGCATTTT. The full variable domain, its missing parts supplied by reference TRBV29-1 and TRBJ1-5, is SAVISQKPSRDICQRGTSLTIQCQVDSQVTMMFWYRQQPGQSLTLIATANQGSEATYESGFVIDKFPISRPNLTFSTLTVSNMSPEDSSIYLCSVGLGGAGNQPQHFGDGTRLSIL.

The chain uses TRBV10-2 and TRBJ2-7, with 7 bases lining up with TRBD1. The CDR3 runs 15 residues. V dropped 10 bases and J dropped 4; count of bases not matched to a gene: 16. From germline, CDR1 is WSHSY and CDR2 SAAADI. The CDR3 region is CAIALVKGTDYEQYF. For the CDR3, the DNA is TGCGCCATTGCCCTTGTGAAAGGGACAGATTACGAGCAGTACTTC.

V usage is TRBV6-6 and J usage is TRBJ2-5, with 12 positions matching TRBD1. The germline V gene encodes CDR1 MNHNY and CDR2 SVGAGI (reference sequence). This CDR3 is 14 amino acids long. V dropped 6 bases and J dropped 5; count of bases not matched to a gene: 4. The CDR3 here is CASSPGTGGETQYF. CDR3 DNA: TGTGCCAGCAGCCCCGGGACAGGGGGCGAGACCCAGTACTTC.

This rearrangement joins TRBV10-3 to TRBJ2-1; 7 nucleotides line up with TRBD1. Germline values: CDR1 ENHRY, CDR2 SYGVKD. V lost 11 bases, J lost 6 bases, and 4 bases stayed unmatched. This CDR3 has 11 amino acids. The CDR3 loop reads CAVHRGNEQFF. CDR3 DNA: TGTGCCGTTCACAGGGGCAATGAGCAGTTCTTC.

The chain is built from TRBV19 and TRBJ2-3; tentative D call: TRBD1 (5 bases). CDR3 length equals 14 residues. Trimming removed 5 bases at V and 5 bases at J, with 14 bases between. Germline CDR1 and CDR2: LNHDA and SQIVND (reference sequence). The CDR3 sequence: CASSPVRVQDTQYF. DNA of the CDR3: TGTGCCAGTAGTCCCGTCAGGGTTCAAGATACGCAGTATTTT.

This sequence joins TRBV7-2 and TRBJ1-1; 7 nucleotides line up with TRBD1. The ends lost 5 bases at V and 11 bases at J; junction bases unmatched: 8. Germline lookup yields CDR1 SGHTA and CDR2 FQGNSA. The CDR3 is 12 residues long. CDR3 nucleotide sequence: TGTGCCAGCAGCCCAGGGGACAGCAAGGCTTTCTTT. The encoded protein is CASSPGDSKAFF. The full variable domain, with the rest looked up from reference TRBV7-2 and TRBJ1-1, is GAGVSQSPSNKVTEKGKDVELRCDPISGHTALYWYRQSLGQGLEFLIYFQGNSAPDKSGLPSDRFSAERTGGSVSTLTIQRTQQEDSAVYLCASSPGDSKAFFGQGTRLTVV.

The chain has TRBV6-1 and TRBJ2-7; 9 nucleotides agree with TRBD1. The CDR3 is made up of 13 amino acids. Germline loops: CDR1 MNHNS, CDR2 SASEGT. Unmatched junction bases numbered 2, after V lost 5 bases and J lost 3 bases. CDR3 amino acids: CASSTDRGYEQYF. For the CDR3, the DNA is TGTGCCAGCAGTACGGACAGGGGCTACGAGCAGTACTTC.

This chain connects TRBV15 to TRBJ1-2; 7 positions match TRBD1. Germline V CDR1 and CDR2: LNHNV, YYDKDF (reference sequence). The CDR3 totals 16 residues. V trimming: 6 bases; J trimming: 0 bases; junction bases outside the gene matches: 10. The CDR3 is CATSNPGQPPNYGYTF. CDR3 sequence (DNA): TGTGCCACCAGTAACCCGGGACAGCCTCCTAACTATGGCTACACCTTC. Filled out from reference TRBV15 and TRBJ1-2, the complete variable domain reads DAMVIQNPRYQVTQFGKPVTLSCSQTLNHNVMYWYQQKSSQAPKLLFHYYDKDFNNEADTPDNFQSRRPNTSFCFLDIRSPGLGDTAMYLCATSNPGQPPNYGYTFGSGTRLTVV.

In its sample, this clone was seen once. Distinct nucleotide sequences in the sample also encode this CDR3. CDR3 nucleotides: TGTGCCAGCAGTTACTCCTGGGGCCAGGCATACGAGCAGTACTTC. Protein: CASSYSWGQAYEQYF. The V gene is TRBV6-5, the J gene TRBJ2-7; a weak D match, TRBD1 (5 bases). V was clipped by 0 bases and J by 4 bases, with 13 bases between them. This CDR3 spans 15 amino acids. Looked up from germline, CDR1 is MNHEY and CDR2 is SVGAGI.

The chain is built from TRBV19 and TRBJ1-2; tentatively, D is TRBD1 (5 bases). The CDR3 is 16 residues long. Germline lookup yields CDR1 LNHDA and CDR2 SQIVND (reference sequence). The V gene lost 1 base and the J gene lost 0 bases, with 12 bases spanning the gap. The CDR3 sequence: CASSIGGTGSNYGYTF. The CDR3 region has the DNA TGTGCCAGTAGTATAGGGGGCACAGGATCTAACTATGGCTACACCTTC.

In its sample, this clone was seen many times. The CDR3 DNA is TGTGCCAGCAGTTCCACCCGCCAGACTAGCGGGGACAATGAGCAGTTCTTC. Residues: CASSSTRQTSGDNEQFF. This sequence joins TRBV28 and TRBJ2-1; TRBD2 agrees at 11 bases. V lost 4 bases to trimming and J lost 5 bases; unmatched junction nucleotides: 10. Germline V gene lookup returns CDR1 MDHEN and CDR2 SYDVKM. The CDR3 loop spans 17 amino acids. The variable domain in full, with the rest retrieved from reference TRBV28 and TRBJ2-1, is DVKVTQSSRYLVKRTGEKVFLECVQDMDHENMFWYRQDPGLGLRLIYFSYDVKMKEKGDIPEGYSVSREKKERFSLILESASTNQTSMYLCASSSTRQTSGDNEQFFGPGTRLTVL.

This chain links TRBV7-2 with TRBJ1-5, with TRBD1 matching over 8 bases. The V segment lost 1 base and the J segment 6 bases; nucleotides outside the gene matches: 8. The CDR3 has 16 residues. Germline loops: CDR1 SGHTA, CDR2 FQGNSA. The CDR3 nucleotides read TGTGCCAGCAGCTTAGGGATTGGACAGGGCGGTCAGCCCCAGCATTTT. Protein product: CASSLGIGQGGQPQHF.

CDR3 sequence: CASSDRTTNEKLFF. CDR3 bases: TGTGCCAGCAGCGACAGGACTACTAATGAAAAACTGTTTTTT. V and J are TRBV11-2 and TRBJ1-4, with a possible D match to TRBD1 (6 bases). The CDR3 loop spans 14 amino acids. The germline gives CDR1 SGHAT, CDR2 FQNNGV. Trimming took off 5 bases at V and 2 bases at J, with 9 bases between the two ends.

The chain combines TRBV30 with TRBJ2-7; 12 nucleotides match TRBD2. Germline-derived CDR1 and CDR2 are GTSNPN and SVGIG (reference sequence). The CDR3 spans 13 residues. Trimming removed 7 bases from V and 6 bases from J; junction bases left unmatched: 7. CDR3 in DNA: TGTGCCTTGTCTAGCGGGGGGGCCGTCGAGCAGTACTTC. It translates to CALSSGGAVEQYF. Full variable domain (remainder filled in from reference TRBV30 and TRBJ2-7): SQTIHQWPATLVQPVGSPLSLECTVEGTSNPNLYWYRQAAGRGLQLLFYSVGIGQISSEVPQNLSASRPQDRQFILSSKKLLLSDSGFYLCALSSGGAVEQYFGPGTRLTVT.

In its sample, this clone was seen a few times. This CDR3 is CSVGTGGWTEAFF. The CDR3, as DNA: TGCAGCGTTGGGACAGGGGGATGGACTGAAGCTTTCTTT. The chain is built from TRBV29-1 and TRBJ1-1, with 10 nucleotides matching TRBD1. Germline V gene data show CDR1 as SQVTM and CDR2 as ANQGSEA. The CDR3 spans 13 residues. V shed 4 bases, J shed 5 bases, and the junction held 4 bases outside the gene matches. Supplemented by reference TRBV29-1 and TRBJ1-1, the full variable domain reads SAVISQKPSRDICQRGTSLTIQCQVDSQVTMMFWYRQQPGQSLTLIATANQGSEATYESGFVIDKFPISRPNLTFSTLTVSNMSPEDSSIYLCSVGTGGWTEAFFGQGTRLTVV.

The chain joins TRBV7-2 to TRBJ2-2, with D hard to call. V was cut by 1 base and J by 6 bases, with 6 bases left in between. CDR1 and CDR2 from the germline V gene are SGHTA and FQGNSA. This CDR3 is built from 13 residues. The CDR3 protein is CASSLVRAGELFF. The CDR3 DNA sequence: TGTGCCAGCAGCTTAGTTCGCGCCGGGGAGCTGTTTTTT.

The CDR3 bases are TGTGCCAGCAGTTACTCACAGGGGCTGGATTCACCCCTCCACTTT. This codes for CASSYSQGLDSPLHF. V and J are TRBV6-5 and TRBJ1-6; TRBD1 matches at 7 bases. Germline-derived CDR1 and CDR2 are MNHEY and SVGAGI. V lost 0 bases and J lost 8; bases outside the gene matches: 4. The CDR3 contains 15 residues.

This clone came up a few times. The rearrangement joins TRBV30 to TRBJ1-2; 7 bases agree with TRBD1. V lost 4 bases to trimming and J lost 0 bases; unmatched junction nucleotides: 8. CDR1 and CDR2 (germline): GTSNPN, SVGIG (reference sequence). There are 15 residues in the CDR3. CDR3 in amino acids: CAWTRDSSPNYGYTF. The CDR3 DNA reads TGTGCCTGGACCCGGGACAGCTCTCCTAACTATGGCTACACCTTC.

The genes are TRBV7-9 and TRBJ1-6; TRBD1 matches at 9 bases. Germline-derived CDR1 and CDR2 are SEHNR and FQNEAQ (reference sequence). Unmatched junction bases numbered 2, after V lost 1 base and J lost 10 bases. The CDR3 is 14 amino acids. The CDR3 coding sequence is TGTGCCAGCAGCTTAGGACAGGGGGAATCACCCCTCCACTTT. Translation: CASSLGQGESPLHF.

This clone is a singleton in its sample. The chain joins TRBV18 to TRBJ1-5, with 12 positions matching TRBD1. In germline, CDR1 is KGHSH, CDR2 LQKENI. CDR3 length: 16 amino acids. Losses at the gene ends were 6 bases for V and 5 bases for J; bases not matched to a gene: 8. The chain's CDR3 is CASSLSRDRGHQPQHF. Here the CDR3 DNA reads TGTGCCAGCTCCCTCAGCCGGGACAGGGGGCATCAGCCCCAGCATTTT. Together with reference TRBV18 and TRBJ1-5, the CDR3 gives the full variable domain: NAGVMQNPRHLVRRRGQEARLRCSPMKGHSHVYWYRQLPEEGLKFMVYLQKENIIDESGMPKERFSAEFPKEGPSILRIQQVVRGDSAAYFCASSLSRDRGHQPQHFGDGTRLSIL.

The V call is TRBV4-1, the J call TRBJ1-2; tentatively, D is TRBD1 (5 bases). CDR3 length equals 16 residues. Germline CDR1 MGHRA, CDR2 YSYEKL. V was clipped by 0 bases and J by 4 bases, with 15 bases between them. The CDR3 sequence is CASSQDLAGSIYGYTF. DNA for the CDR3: TGCGCCAGCAGCCAAGATTTGGCAGGGTCCATCTATGGCTACACCTTC.

This CDR3 is CASSQDVRTGNYEQYF. The CDR3 DNA follows: TGTGCCAGCAGCCAAGATGTTAGGACAGGGAACTACGAGCAGTACTTC. This chain joins TRBV3-1 (or the pseudogene TRBV3-2) and TRBJ2-7; TRBD1 aligns across 8 bases. V trimming: 0 bases; J trimming: 3 bases; junction bases outside the gene matches: 7. Germline lookup yields CDR1 LGHDT and CDR2 YNNKEL (reference sequence). This CDR3 contains 16 residues.

CDR3 amino acids: CASSSRTGTGELFF. CDR3 bases: TGTGCCAGTAGTTCCCGGACAGGGACCGGGGAGCTGTTTTTT. This chain connects TRBV19 to TRBJ2-2; TRBD1 matches at 8 bases. The CDR3 is 14 amino acids. V lost 5 bases, J lost 5 bases, and 4 bases stayed unmatched. Germline CDR1 is LNHDA and CDR2 is SQIVND (reference sequence).

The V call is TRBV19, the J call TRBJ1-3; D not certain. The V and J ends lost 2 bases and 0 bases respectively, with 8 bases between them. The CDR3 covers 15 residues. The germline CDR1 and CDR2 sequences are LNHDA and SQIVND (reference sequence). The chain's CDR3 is CASSIRQTSGNTIYF. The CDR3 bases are TGTGCCAGTAGTATACGACAAACCTCTGGAAACACCATATATTTT.

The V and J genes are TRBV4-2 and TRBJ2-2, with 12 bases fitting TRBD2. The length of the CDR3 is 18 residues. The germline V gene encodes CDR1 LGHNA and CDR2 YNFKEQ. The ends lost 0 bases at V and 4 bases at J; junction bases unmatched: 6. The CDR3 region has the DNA TGTGCCAGCAGCCAAGAGGCTAGCGGGGGGGTCCTCACCGGGGAGCTGTTTTTT. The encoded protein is CASSQEASGGVLTGELFF.

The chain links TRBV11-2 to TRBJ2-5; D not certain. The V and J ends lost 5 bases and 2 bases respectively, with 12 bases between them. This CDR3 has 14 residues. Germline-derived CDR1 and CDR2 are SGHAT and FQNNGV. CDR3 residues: CASSPRRIQETQYF. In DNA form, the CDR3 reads TGTGCCAGCAGCCCTAGAAGGATTCAAGAGACCCAGTACTTC.

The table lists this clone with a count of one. CDR3 nucleotides: TGTGCCAGCAGCTTGTCACTAACTTACGAGCAGTACTTC. Translated: CASSLSLTYEQYF. The V gene is TRBV5-5, the J gene TRBJ2-7; D is undetermined. CDR3 length: 13 amino acids. Germline V lookup: CDR1 SGHKS, CDR2 YYEKEE (reference sequence). Trimming cost V 1 base and J 4 bases, with 9 bases left between them.